Here is one T cell receptor (beta chain) with its context. Its target is not known. The data were taken from a study of T cells in Graves' hyperthyroidism and ophthalmopathy. V gave up 1 base and J gave up 8 bases, with 3 bases separating them. This CDR3 is 11 amino acids long. Germline lookup yields CDR1 SEHNR and CDR2 FQNEAQ (reference sequence). Using RNA transcripts as the source, TCR beta CDR3 regions were amplified. The TCR CDR3 first-round RT-PCR relied on the HTBI primer set. TCRdb passed the multiplex PCR reads through MiXCR, listing each CDR3 protein once. The table shows roughly 500,000 distinct CDR3 sequences, with 46% occurring only once. Whole-study results and caveats: Using 13 V-J features, a model discriminated ophthalmopathy from stable hyperthyroidism. Researchers found most expanded thyroid clonotypes above 0.001 in blood as well.

Exclusion of patients followed from uncontrolled infection, other autoimmune disease, pregnancy or lactation. Each diagnosis was grounded in clinical symptoms, serum thyroxine and TRAb, thyroid ultrasound, and orbital computed tomography. The rearrangement uses TRBV7-9 and TRBJ1-3; D not certain. This sequence originates from an adult woman with Graves' disease, either hyperthyroidism or ophthalmopathy (not recorded which). Sequencing was done on a sample of peripheral blood or thyroid tissue (not recorded which). CDR3 sequence (DNA): TGTGCCAGCAGCTTAGGGGACACCATATATTTT. Residues: CASSLGDTIYF.